A single sample is the source of the 23 T cell receptor beta chains below, sequenced in a study of shared clonotypes between healthy human individuals. TCRdb's table, derived via immunoSEQ multiplex PCR, lists solely in-frame clones and lacks some. This table holds about 2 million clones, over 85% found once. The naive CD8 subset, CD45RO-negative cells positively selected for CCR7, excluded terminally differentiated effector memory CD45RA+ cells. The sample consisted of naive CD8+ T cells sorted from blood. The source of these receptors is a man aged 18 to 29 in good health.

The rearrangement links TRBV7-2 to TRBJ2-7; 8 nucleotides align to TRBD2. CDR3 length: 15 residues. Germline V gives CDR1 SGHTA, CDR2 FQGNSA. Trimming at V came to 2 bases and at J to 2 bases, leaving 5 bases not matched to a gene. In DNA, the CDR3 is TGTGCCAGCAGCTTAACTAGCGGTAACACCTACGAGCAGTACTTC. Amino acids: CASSLTSGNTYEQYF.

The chain combines TRBV6-4 with TRBJ1-4; TRBD1 matches at 8 bases. The CDR3 totals 15 residues. With V trimmed by 7 bases and J by 11 bases, 15 bases remained unmatched. Germline lookup yields CDR1 MRHNA and CDR2 SNTAGT. CDR3 DNA sequence: TGTGCCAGCACGGCCAGAGACAGGGGAAGGAGGAAACTGTTTTTT. Its protein product is CASTARDRGRRKLFF.

The J gene is TRBJ2-1, the V gene TRBV11-2; 7 nucleotides match TRBD1. Trimming cost V 4 bases and J 0 bases; bases outside gene matches: 3. Germline CDR1 reads SGHAT; CDR2 reads FQNNGV. There are 15 residues in the CDR3. CDR3 DNA: TGTGCCAGCAGCTGGACAGGAAGCTCCTACAATGAGCAGTTCTTC. It specifies CASSWTGSSYNEQFF.

Regarding this clone: Within the sample, other DNA sequences also encode this same CDR3. The chain recombines TRBV5-8 with TRBJ2-1; D unresolved. Germline CDR1 SGHTS, CDR2 YDEGEE. V was trimmed by 2 bases and J by 7 bases, leaving 7 bases between them. This CDR3 has 12 amino acids. The chain's CDR3 is CASSFPGNEQFF. CDR3 in DNA: TGTGCCAGCAGCTTCCCCGGAAATGAGCAGTTCTTC.

The chain couples TRBV5-1 to TRBJ1-2; D is possibly TRBD1 (6 bases). This CDR3 is 16 amino acids long. With 2 bases removed from V and 0 bases from J, the gap between germline ends came to 14 bases. CDR1 and CDR2 (germline): SGHRS, YFSETQ. The chain's CDR3 is CASSFEGDGPNYGYTF. Here the CDR3 DNA reads TGCGCCAGCAGCTTTGAGGGGGACGGGCCTAACTATGGCTACACCTTC.

This clone is a singleton in its sample. An end of the junction differs from the germline gene, which may be a read error. The rearrangement joins TRBV7-7 to TRBJ1-2; D remains unclear. Germline loops: CDR1 SSHAT, CDR2 FNYEAQ (reference sequence). This CDR3 has 16 amino acids. CDR3 sequence reads: CASSLVTWEANYGYTF. The CDR3 region has the DNA TGTGCTAGCAGCTTAGTAACTTGGGAAGCTAACTATGGCTACACCTTC. Full variable domain (remainder filled in from reference TRBV7-7 and TRBJ1-2): GAGVSQSPRYKVTKRGQDVTLRCDPISSHATLYWYQQALGQGPEFLTYFNYEAQPDKSGLPSDRFSAERPEGSISTLTIQRTEQRDSAMYRCASSLVTWEANYGYTFGSGTRLTVV.

The chain uses TRBV6-1 and TRBJ2-7; possibly TRBD2 for D (6 bases). CDR1 and CDR2 (germline): MNHNS, SASEGT. Between the trimmed V and J ends, which lost 4 bases and 3 bases, there was a span of 19 bases. There are 16 residues in the CDR3. The chain's CDR3 is CASSVEVGLGLYEQYF. The CDR3 region has the DNA TGTGCCAGCAGTGTTGAGGTGGGACTGGGGCTCTACGAGCAGTACTTC.

The rearrangement links TRBV4-3 to TRBJ2-7; TRBD1 is a possible D gene (6 bases). Germline loops: CDR1 LGHNA, CDR2 YSLEER. V dropped 3 bases and J dropped 0 bases, with 12 bases sitting between them. There are 15 residues in the CDR3. CDR3 in DNA: TGCGCCAGCAGCCAGGGCTGGACAGTCTCCTACGAGCAGTACTTC. This codes for CASSQGWTVSYEQYF.

V gene TRBV9 combines with J gene TRBJ2-7; D tentatively fits TRBD1 or TRBD2 (5 bases each). Trimming removed 4 bases at V and 4 bases at J, with 15 bases between. Germline CDR1 and CDR2: SGDLS and YYNGEE. CDR3 size: 14 residues. The CDR3 bases are TGTGCCAGCAGCCCCGGGACGGACTCGTACGAGCAGTACTTC. This translates into CASSPGTDSYEQYF.

The chain couples TRBV30 to TRBJ1-2; D is perhaps TRBD1 (6 bases). Germline V gene lookup returns CDR1 GTSNPN and CDR2 SVGIG (reference sequence). V was clipped by 3 bases and J by 1 base, with 15 bases between them. CDR3 length equals 15 residues. The CDR3 here is CAWSDWTESNYGYTF. The CDR3 DNA follows: TGTGCCTGGAGCGATTGGACAGAGAGTAACTATGGCTACACCTTC.

The CDR3, as DNA: TGTGCCAGCAGTGCCATTTATGTCAAAGACTACGAGCAGTACTTC. Translation gives CASSAIYVKDYEQYF. The chain joins TRBV2 to TRBJ2-7; no clear D gene. Germline V gene sequence: CDR1 SNHLY, CDR2 FYNNEI. Trimming took 4 bases from V and 3 from J, leaving 16 bases between them. The CDR3 spans 15 residues. The full variable domain, completed using reference TRBV2 and TRBJ2-7, is EPEVTQTPSHQVTQMGQEVILRCVPISNHLYFYWYRQILGQKVEFLVSFYNNEISEKSEIFDDQFSVERPDGSNFTLKIRSTKLEDSAMYFCASSAIYVKDYEQYFGPGTRLTVT.

This chain links TRBV4-1 with TRBJ2-5; D might be TRBD2 (5 bases). V dropped 0 bases and J dropped 3 bases, with 8 bases sitting between them. The CDR3 has 14 amino acids. Germline V gene sequence: CDR1 MGHRA, CDR2 YSYEKL. For the CDR3, the DNA is TGCGCCAGCAGCCAAGAACCAGCGGAAGAGACCCAGTACTTC. This codes for CASSQEPAEETQYF.

This chain uses TRBV25-1 with TRBJ1-6; possibly TRBD1 for D (5 bases). CDR3 size: 14 residues. From germline, CDR1 is MGHDK and CDR2 SYGVNS. Deletions cut 6 bases from V and 12 bases from J, with 18 bases between. CDR3: CASRHGVLGEPLHF. The CDR3 DNA sequence: TGTGCCAGCAGGCACGGGGTCCTGGGGGAACCCCTCCACTTT.

V and J are TRBV5-1 and TRBJ1-2; 7 positions agree with TRBD1. Germline values: CDR1 SGHRS, CDR2 YFSETQ. The CDR3 covers 13 residues. V was pared by 7 bases and J by 6 bases, with 9 bases of the junction left unmatched. In DNA form, the CDR3 reads TGCGCCAGCGGACAGGACCCAGGAGATGGCTACACCTTC. Translating gives CASGQDPGDGYTF.

CDR3 DNA: TGCAGCGCCCGTGGGGCAGCCTACAATGAGCAGTTCTTC. It specifies CSARGAAYNEQFF. The chain has TRBV29-1 and TRBJ2-1, with D tentatively TRBD1 (5 bases). V lost 7 bases and J 2 bases, leaving 12 bases between the germline ends. Germline V CDR1 and CDR2: SQVTM, ANQGSEA. CDR3 size: 13 residues.

This sequence joins TRBV9 and TRBJ2-3; 9 nucleotides agree with TRBD1. J gave up 6 bases and V 4 bases, and 6 bases lay outside the gene matches. CDR3 length: 14 residues. Germline CDR1 and CDR2: SGDLS and YYNGEE. The CDR3: CASSPQGARDTQYF. In nucleotides, the CDR3 is TGTGCCAGCAGCCCACAGGGGGCGAGGGATACGCAGTATTTT.

The chain recombines TRBV27 with TRBJ2-3; the D gene could be TRBD1 or TRBD2 (5 bases each). The CDR3 is 15 amino acids. The V and J ends lost 3 bases and 0 bases respectively, with 10 bases between them. Germline V gene data show CDR1 as MNHEY and CDR2 as SMNVEV (reference sequence). Here the CDR3 reads CASSFLGDSTDTQYF. The CDR3 nucleotides are TGTGCCAGCAGTTTCCTTGGGGACAGCACAGATACGCAGTATTTT.

About this clone itself: A read error may account for a junction end that differs from germline. CDR3: CASSLYPGTAYEQYF. CDR3 nucleotides: TGTGCTAGCAGCTTATACCCGGGAACCGCCTACGAGCAGTACTTC. V usage is TRBV7-7 and J usage is TRBJ2-7; D possibly corresponds to TRBD2 (5 bases). This CDR3 comprises 15 residues. Germline CDR1 reads SSHAT; CDR2 reads FNYEAQ (reference sequence).

The CDR3 DNA sequence: TGTGCCAGCAGTTACAAGAGCTCCTATAATTCACCCCTCCACTTT. The encoded protein is CASSYKSSYNSPLHF. V is TRBV6-6 and J is TRBJ1-6; D gene uncertain. The germline gives CDR1 MNHNY, CDR2 SVGAGI (reference sequence). Trimming pared 2 bases from V and 0 bases from J, leaving 5 bases between. The CDR3 contains 15 residues.

The J gene is TRBJ2-7, the V gene TRBV5-8; D not certain. This CDR3 has 14 amino acids. V was pared by 5 bases and J by 2 bases, with 14 bases between. The germline V gene encodes CDR1 SGHTS and CDR2 YDEGEE. CDR3 sequence (DNA): TGTGCCAGCAGGGGCAGTGGGTTCGCCTACGAGCAGTACTTC. Translation gives CASRGSGFAYEQYF.

The chain combines TRBV11-2 with TRBJ2-1; 8 positions match TRBD2. Unmatched junction bases numbered 11, after V lost 5 bases and J lost 8 bases. The CDR3 extends over 15 amino acids. Germline CDR1 is SGHAT and CDR2 is FQNNGV. The CDR3 here is CASSLAVTSGHEQFF. The CDR3 DNA is TGTGCCAGCAGCCTGGCGGTCACTAGCGGACATGAGCAGTTCTTC. The complete variable domain, with remaining parts taken from reference TRBV11-2 and TRBJ2-1, reads EAGVAQSPRYKIIEKRQSVAFWCNPISGHATLYWYQQILGQGPKLLIQFQNNGVVDDSQLPKDRFSAERLKGVDSTLKIQPAKLEDSAVYLCASSLAVTSGHEQFFGPGTRLTVL.

The chain carries TRBV2 and TRBJ2-7, with 10 bases fitting TRBD1. CDR3 length: 17 residues. V was pared by 0 bases and J by 3 bases, with 8 bases of the junction left unmatched. CDR1 and CDR2 from the germline V gene are SNHLY and FYNNEI. The CDR3 sequence: CASSEALGGQGIYEQYF. CDR3 in DNA: TGTGCCAGCAGTGAAGCGTTAGGGGGACAGGGGATCTACGAGCAGTACTTC.

This CDR3 is CAASVIDSGNTIYF. CDR3 nucleotides: TGTGCCGCCTCCGTCATTGACTCTGGAAACACCATATATTTT. The chain couples TRBV30 to TRBJ1-3; D is undetermined. The CDR3 contains 14 residues. V dropped 8 bases and J dropped 0 bases, with 14 bases sitting between them. Germline loops: CDR1 GTSNPN, CDR2 SVGIG (reference sequence).